Following are 4 T cell receptor beta chains from one sample sequenced in a study of blood T cell repertoires in COVID-19 (dated by TCRdb to 2018 to 2021). Library preparation was by the immunoSEQ multiplex PCR assay. TCRdb provides this immuneACCESS table in a form limited to in-frame rearrangements. Some clones are lacking; in checked studies, under half of them reflect an unresolved V gene, and why the rest are absent is not known. This sample is represented by more than 150,000 clones; more than 60% of them were singletons. The ten largest clones represent roughly 13% of the sample. What was sequenced was peripheral blood. Receptor source: a man aged 45-65 years who had recovered from COVID-19.

The chain combines TRBV27 with TRBJ2-7; 7 bases agree with TRBD2. CDR3 length: 14 amino acids. Germline V gene data show CDR1 as MNHEY and CDR2 as SMNVEV (reference sequence). The junction had 11 bases not matched to a gene; V was cut back by 3 bases and J by 9 bases. The CDR3 spells CASSFTGTTPLQYF. As DNA, the CDR3 is TGTGCCAGCAGTTTTACCGGGACTACCCCACTGCAGTACTTC.

The V gene is TRBV6-5, the J gene TRBJ1-1, with a possible D match to TRBD1 (6 bases). V was cut by 6 bases and J by 8 bases, with 19 bases left in between. Germline loops: CDR1 MNHEY, CDR2 SVGAGI. This CDR3 has 14 amino acids. The CDR3 loop reads CASSKGGGVGEAFF. DNA for the CDR3: TGTGCCAGCAGCAAGGGGGGAGGGGTGGGCGAAGCTTTCTTT.

The CDR3 protein is CASSLPGGGTHEQFF. CDR3 in DNA: TGTGCCAGCAGTCTCCCTGGGGGAGGGACACATGAGCAGTTCTTC. This chain joins TRBV28 and TRBJ2-1; D is perhaps TRBD2 (7 bases). V gave up 5 bases and J gave up 8 bases, with 19 bases separating them. CDR1 is MDHEN and CDR2 is SYDVKM in the germline V gene. The CDR3 contains 15 residues.

The V and J genes are TRBV19 and TRBJ1-5, with a weak D call TRBD1 (5 bases). Germline V CDR1 and CDR2: LNHDA, SQIVND (reference sequence). The CDR3 is made up of 15 amino acids. V shed 5 bases and J shed 7 bases, with 18 bases lying between them. The DNA of the CDR3 is TGTGCCAGTAGTGATAGTCCAGGGCAGATCCAGCCCCAGCATTTT. Amino acid sequence: CASSDSPGQIQPQHF.